This is a list of T cell receptor beta chains from one sample in a study of T cell responses to AZD1222 COVID-19 vaccine. Measured with immunoSEQ multiplex PCR; TCRdb has only the in-frame clones, and not every one. The table records 150,000 to 200,000 clones, 80% to 90% of them present only once. The material sequenced was peripheral blood, taken on day 0 of AZD1222 vaccination. These TCRs come from an adult in good health. Both conserved end residues are trimmed from each CDR3.

V: TRBV5-6; CDR3: ASSLVGITQETQY
V: TRBV3-1/TRBV3-2; CDR3: ASSQGNLDTQY
V: TRBV9; CDR3: ASSDSGGAGETQY
V: TRBV3-1/TRBV3-2; CDR3: ASKRQGLDTQY
V: TRBV29-1; CDR3: SVGTGGYEQF
V: TRBV23-1; CDR3: ASGGGILDRVGETQY
V: TRBV28; CDR3: ASRLQGDGNTIY
V: TRBV13; CDR3: ASSPGGGQLYEQY
V: TRBV19; CDR3: ASSIGGVNTGELF
V: TRBV10-3; CDR3: AISESAVSSYNEQF
V: TRBV4-3; CDR3: ASSQDRLFYEQY
V: TRBV7-2; CDR3: ASSRGTFATNEKLF
V: TRBV4-1; CDR3: ASSQGGAKGGSYEQY
V: TRBV11-3; CDR3: ASSLDGQHSYEQY
V: TRBV10-3; CDR3: AISGSSGEQF
V: TRBV28; CDR3: ASSLAGQLSYEQY
V: TRBV19; CDR3: ASSPDRSDVVGQNTEAF
V: TRBV10-2; CDR3: ASSGTGITEAF
V: TRBV7-9; CDR3: ASSLGQQNTEAF
V: TRBV5-6; CDR3: ASSERQGASNQPQH
V: TRBV11-2; CDR3: ASSLDRTSGGTSYEQF
V: TRBV9; CDR3: ASSPEGGLGNIQY
V: TRBV27; CDR3: ASRSGGASGYT
V: TRBV6-5; CDR3: ASRDMAGELF
V: TRBV5-1; CDR3: ASSLFSRPNNSPLH
V: TRBV3-1/TRBV3-2; CDR3: ASSHRGLNNSPLH
V: TRBV15; CDR3: ATSRALGGGFQETQY
V: TRBV7-2; CDR3: ASSPASTDTQY
V: TRBV18; CDR3: ASSELSGEKLF
V: TRBV19; CDR3: ASRIGSNSNQPQH
V: TRBV5-6; CDR3: ASSLAGISYEQY
V: TRBV5-6; CDR3: ASSTLAAETQY
V: TRBV3-1/TRBV3-2; CDR3: ASSQSFASGEAQY
V: TRBV11-1; CDR3: ASSRRAGSGNTIY
V: TRBV30; CDR3: AWTWGLGTQY
V: TRBV2; CDR3: ASTVQGVMETQY
V: TRBV27; CDR3: ASSLGPDTQY
V: TRBV6-5; CDR3: ASSAGGLDTQY
V: TRBV6-5; CDR3: ASRNYRVEAF
V: TRBV7-9; CDR3: ASSSPDTGSGYT
V: TRBV7-9; CDR3: ASSPRDSGQQETQY
V: TRBV30; CDR3: AWRTQASYEQY
V: TRBV28; CDR3: ASFNRGALETQY
V: TRBV6-5; CDR3: ASSYGTTDTQY
V: TRBV4-3; CDR3: ASSQVWAVTYEQY
V: TRBV27; CDR3: ASSSTRGGRDYEQY
V: TRBV7-2; CDR3: ASSFRGYSYEQY
V: TRBV25-1; CDR3: ASNDRRVTDTQY
V: TRBV5-1; CDR3: ASSLGSAYTYYGYT
V: TRBV7-2; CDR3: ASSFPAGGIVGTGELF
V: TRBV5-6; CDR3: ASSSGPNYGYT
V: TRBV4-1; CDR3: ASSQARDRAINTGELF
V: TRBV7-9; CDR3: ASSLTGGVGNQPQH
V: TRBV4-3; CDR3: ASSQDTRGWGGELF
V: TRBV13; CDR3: ASSRRDSSHGEQF
V: TRBV21-1; CDR3: ASSKDSYNEQF